This is a list of T cell receptor beta chains from one sample in a study of graft-versus-host responses after intestinal transplantation. Sequencing used immunoSEQ multiplex PCR; TCRdb keeps in-frame clones, though not all of them. Altogether fewer than 90,000 clones are present, about 94% being singletons, with the ten largest covering more than 0.15%. For these receptors, no antigen is known. The sequencing used unstimulated CD4+ T cells sorted from spleen or lymph node cells, collected before transplant. The receptor set was obtained from a human donor who was the organ donor for an intestinal transplant. CDR3s include the opening cysteine and the closing phenylalanine or tryptophan. The D gene is left open where the match is weak. Part of the rows lack a size; the others show once, few, many or a class for expanded clones.

d_call	v_call	j_call	clone_size	cdr3_nt	cdr3_aa
-	TRBV2	TRBJ2-6	-	TGTGCCACCGGGGTCTCTGGGGCCAACGTCCTGACTTTC	CATGVSGANVLTF
-	TRBV9	TRBJ1-5	-	TGTGCCAGCAGCGTAGATCCGGGGAATCAGCCCCAGCATTTT	CASSVDPGNQPQHF
-	TRBV9	TRBJ1-1	-	TGTGCCAGCAGCCCCCTAGGGCAGGGGAACACTGAAGCTTTCTTT	CASSPLGQGNTEAFF
TRBD2	TRBV7-2	TRBJ2-1	-	TGTGCCAGCAGCGTATTAGCGGGGGGGTTCTACAATGAGCAGTTCTTC	CASSVLAGGFYNEQFF
-	TRBV29-1	TRBJ1-1	-	TGCAGCGTGAAATCAGAGGCTATGAACACTGAAGCTTTCTTT	CSVKSEAMNTEAFF
-	TRBV5-1	TRBJ2-2	-	TGCGCCAGCAGGCTACCAAGGGGGGTATCGGCCACCGGGGAGCTGTTTTTT	CASRLPRGVSATGELFF
-	TRBV30	TRBJ2-3	-	TGTGCCTGGAGCGGGGGCACAGATACGCAGTATTTT	CAWSGGTDTQYF
-	TRBV9	TRBJ2-7	-	TGTGCCAGCAGCGTAGCCTTACTGGGTCGCGAGCAGTACTTC	CASSVALLGREQYF
-	TRBV10-3	TRBJ2-7	-	TGTGCCATCAGCGGGGATTTTGCGAATACAGGGGAGGGCGAGCAGTACTTC	CAISGDFANTGEGEQYF
-	TRBV15	TRBJ2-7	-	TGTGCCACCAGCGTCTCCAAGGGGGGACCCTACGAGCAGTACTTC	CATSVSKGGPYEQYF
TRBD2	TRBV4-2	TRBJ2-1	-	TGTGCCAGCAGCCTAGGACTAGCGGATAATGAGCAGTTCTTC	CASSLGLADNEQFF
-	TRBV9	TRBJ1-3	-	TGTGCCAGCAGCTTATCACAGGGAATATTGCCAAACACCATATATTTT	CASSLSQGILPNTIYF
TRBD2	TRBV2	TRBJ2-7	-	TGTGCCAGCAGTGAACGGCTAGCGGGGCAAAAGCCCTACGAGCAGTACTTC	CASSERLAGQKPYEQYF
TRBD1	TRBV19	TRBJ1-5	-	TGTGCCAGTAGTAGACCAGGGGGCCACCAGCCCCAGCATTTT	CASSRPGGHQPQHF
TRBD2	TRBV7-2	TRBJ2-5	-	TGTGCCAGCAGCTTAGCCCAACTAGCGGGGGGGTTGGGGACCCAGTACTTC	CASSLAQLAGGLGTQYF
TRBD1	TRBV4-3	TRBJ1-1	-	TGCGCCAGCAGCCACCAGACAGGGGACACTGAAGCTTTCTTT	CASSHQTGDTEAFF
-	TRBV9	TRBJ2-1	-	TGTGCCAGCAGCGTAGTAGCGGAATACAACAATGAGCAGTTCTTC	CASSVVAEYNNEQFF
-	TRBV5-6	TRBJ2-5	once	TGTGCCAGTCAGGGGACGGCGGGGGAGACCCAGTACTTC	CASQGTAGETQYF
-	TRBV6-5	TRBJ1-5	-	TGTGCCAGCAGGTCCGGGACCGTCGAACCCCAGCATTTT	CASRSGTVEPQHF
-	TRBV19	TRBJ1-5	once	TGTGCCAGTAGTATTAGCGGAGGCAATCAGCCCCAGCATTTT	CASSISGGNQPQHF
-	TRBV7-8	TRBJ2-7	-	TGTGCCAGCAGCTTAGCGGAGGGGGCCCTATCCTACGAGCAGTACTTC	CASSLAEGALSYEQYF
TRBD2	TRBV9	TRBJ2-1	-	TGTGCCAGCAGCGAAACTAGCGGGGTCTACAATGAGCAGTTCTTC	CASSETSGVYNEQFF
-	TRBV7-6	TRBJ2-7	-	TGTGCCAGCAGCTTATGGGGGGACGAGCAGTACTTC	CASSLWGDEQYF
TRBD1	TRBV7-2	TRBJ1-6	-	TGTGCCAGCAGCCGGGACAGGCAACACTCCTATAATTCACCCCTCCACTTT	CASSRDRQHSYNSPLHF